The table lists the clone carrying this T cell receptor (beta chain) with a few counts. Its cognate antigen is unknown. In germline, CDR1 is SGHTS, CDR2 YDEGEE. This CDR3 contains 19 residues. V lost 1 base to trimming and J lost 5 bases; unmatched junction nucleotides: 17. Amplification yielded TCR beta CDR3 regions, with RNA transcripts as the source. The HTBI primer set drove a first-round RT-PCR of the TCR CDR3. Using its own MiXCR run on the multiplex PCR reads, TCRdb lists one record per CDR3 protein. The repertoire holds about 560,000 distinct CDR3 sequences, with over 15% as singletons. This entry is derived from a study of T cells in Graves' hyperthyroidism and ophthalmopathy. Study conclusions and caveats: Among thyroid clonotypes expanded above 0.001, most also appeared in blood.

The chain carries TRBV5-8 and TRBJ2-7; 11 bases match TRBD1. The receptor was isolated from a woman between 18 and 29 years old with Graves' hyperthyroidism. The sample comprised blood. CDR3 bases: TGTGCCAGCAGCTTGCCTGGGATCATGGGGGACAGGGGGTTCGACGAGCAGTACTTC. Its translation is CASSLPGIMGDRGFDEQYF.